This T cell receptor beta chain came from a study of blood T cell repertoires in COVID-19. Overall study context: T cells, B-cell-depleted T cells, or PBMCs supplied cDNA or gDNA.

In germline, CDR1 is LNHDA, CDR2 SQIVND (reference sequence). Trimming at V came to 7 bases and at J to 7 bases, leaving 9 bases not matched to a gene. The CDR3 is made up of 14 amino acids. Generated by immunoSEQ multiplex PCR, the TCRdb table keeps only in-frame clones and is missing some. The sample records approximately 80,000 clones, 80% to 90% being singletons. The sequenced sample consisted of peripheral blood. The chain carries TRBV19 and TRBJ1-4; 7 positions match TRBD1. This receptor was taken from a human donor in a cohort sampled during active COVID-19. The CDR3 loop reads CASNDREQGEKLFF. CDR3 coding DNA: TGTGCCAGTAACGACAGGGAACAAGGTGAAAAACTGTTTTTT.